This T cell receptor (beta chain) was sequenced for a study of T cell repertoires in cytomegalovirus infection. Overall study context: Both a matching HLA type and CMV infection were indicated by public TCR beta signatures.

Regarding this clonotype: Its antigen remains unknown.

General observations from the study: Across the ex vivo response, the dominant clonotypes were HLA-C-restricted CMV-specific TCR beta clonotypes. People with CMV and the relevant HLA were identified by cumulative public TCR beta family frequency.

The CDR3 runs 13 residues. The germline V gene has CDR1 MNHGY and CDR2 SAAAGT. With 10 bases removed from V and 2 bases from J, the gap between germline ends came to 12 bases. TCRdb passed the reads through MiXCR, listing each CDR3 protein once. The data contain 300,000 to 400,000 distinct CDR3 sequences, 15% to 20% of them seen just once; the ten biggest clones take up around 8.6%. This TCR was sampled from a human donor in good health (CMV status not recorded). Some clones in this sample may be carry-over from other donors' samples. The sample taken for sequencing was PBMCs. The chain uses TRBV6-8 and TRBJ1-3; the D gene is possibly TRBD1 (5 bases). The CDR3 sequence: CAIGQSAGNTIYF. The CDR3 region has the DNA TGTGCCATCGGACAATCCGCTGGAAACACCATATATTTT.